These T cell receptor beta chains were read from a single sample in a study of early T cells in non-severe SARS-CoV-2 infection. Each CDR3 protein is one row after TCRdb ran MiXCR on the 5' RACE reads. The sample holds over 95,000 distinct CDR3 sequences; over 15% are singletons and the top ten take around 1.3%. Input material: whole blood. The source of these receptors is an adult who was a healthcare worker with PCR-confirmed SARS-CoV-2 infection or an uninfected control (not recorded which). CDR3s include the opening cysteine and the closing phenylalanine or tryptophan. A D gene is named only where the DNA matches it firmly. Some rows have no size entry. The others give once, few or many, or a class for an expanded clone.

CDR3,DNA,J,size,D,V
CASSPRRKTGELFF,TGTGCCAGCAGCCCCCGCAGGAAAACCGGGGAGCTGTTTTTT,TRBJ2-2,.,.,TRBV14
CASSLGGLSNQPQHF,TGTGCCAGCAGCTTAGGGGGGCTTAGCAATCAGCCCCAGCATTTT,TRBJ1-5,.,.,TRBV7-8
CASSPTTPDGDEQFF,TGTGCCAGCAGTCCAACCACTCCCGACGGCGATGAGCAGTTCTTC,TRBJ2-1,.,.,TRBV4-2
CASSVGGEQYF,TGTGCCAGCAGCGTAGGGGGCGAGCAGTACTTC,TRBJ2-7,.,.,TRBV27
CASSYTEEIQYF,TGTGCCAGCAGTTACACGGAAGAGATCCAGTACTTC,TRBJ2-5,few,.,TRBV6-2/TRBV6-3
CASSVEETSGRGETQYF,TGTGCCAGCAGCGTAGAGGAAACTAGCGGGAGAGGAGAGACCCAGTACTTC,TRBJ2-5,.,TRBD2,TRBV9
CASSLHPAGYEQYF,TGTGCCAGCAGCCTCCATCCCGCGGGCTACGAGCAGTACTTC,TRBJ2-7,few,.,TRBV7-8
CASSFRTSGEQYF,TGTGCCAGCAGCTTCAGGACTAGCGGCGAGCAGTACTTC,TRBJ2-7,few,TRBD2,TRBV7-2
CATSDSAGRAVDNEQFF,TGTGCCACCAGTGATTCCGCCGGAAGGGCGGTAGACAATGAGCAGTTCTTC,TRBJ2-1,few,.,TRBV24-1
CASSGRKNIQYF,TGTGCCAGCAGTGGAAGGAAAAACATTCAGTACTTC,TRBJ2-4,few,.,TRBV27
CASRSSRYEQYF,TGTGCCAGCAGAAGCAGCCGCTACGAGCAGTACTTC,TRBJ2-7,few,.,TRBV28
CSARADRVHEQYF,TGCAGTGCTAGAGCGGACAGGGTACACGAGCAGTACTTC,TRBJ2-7,.,TRBD1,TRBV20-1
CSVEEGSYSGNTIYF,TGCAGCGTTGAAGAGGGCAGTTACTCTGGAAACACCATATATTTT,TRBJ1-3,.,.,TRBV29-1
CAIGGDSVYNSPLHF,TGTGCCATCGGTGGGGACAGTGTATATAATTCACCCCTCCACTTT,TRBJ1-6,few,TRBD1,TRBV10-3